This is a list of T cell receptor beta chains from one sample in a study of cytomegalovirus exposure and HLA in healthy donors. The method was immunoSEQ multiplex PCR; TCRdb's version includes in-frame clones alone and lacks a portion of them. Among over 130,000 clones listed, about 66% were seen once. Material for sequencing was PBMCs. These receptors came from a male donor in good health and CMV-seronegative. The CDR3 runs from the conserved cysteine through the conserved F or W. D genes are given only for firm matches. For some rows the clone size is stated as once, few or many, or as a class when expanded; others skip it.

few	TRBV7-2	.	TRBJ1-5	TGTGCCAGCAGCTGGGGGGGGTCAGGGAGTCAGCCCCAGCATTTT	CASSWGGSGSQPQHF
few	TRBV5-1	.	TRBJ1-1	TGCGCCAGCAGCTTGGCCGAGGGAGGGGGTACTGAAGCTTTCTTT	CASSLAEGGGTEAFF
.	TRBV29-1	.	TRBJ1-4	TGCAGCGTTGATCCGGGGATAAATGAAAAACTGTTTTTT	CSVDPGINEKLFF
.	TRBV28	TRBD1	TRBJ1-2	TGTGCCAGCAGTTTCGACAGGGGGCAAATCTATGGCTACACCTTC	CASSFDRGQIYGYTF
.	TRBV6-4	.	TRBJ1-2	TGTGCCAGCAGTGACCTAAACCCTCCTTTAACAGGGCGCTACACCTTC	CASSDLNPPLTGRYTF
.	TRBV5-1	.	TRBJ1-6	TGCGCCAGCAGCTTGAGTCCCTATCCCCAAAGCTCCTATAATTCACCCCTCCACTTT	CASSLSPYPQSSYNSPLHF
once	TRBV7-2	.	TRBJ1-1	TGTGCCAGCAGTTTTGCAGGGGCCCGGAACACTGAAGCTTTCTTT	CASSFAGARNTEAFF
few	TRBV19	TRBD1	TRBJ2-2	TGTGCCAGCTACCGGGACAGGGATGTCGGGGAGCTGTTTTTT	CASYRDRDVGELFF
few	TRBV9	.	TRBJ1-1	TGTGCCAGCAGCGTAGCCCCGGGCAGCCAGCGAGGGATGAACACTGAAGCTTTCTTT	CASSVAPGSQRGMNTEAFF
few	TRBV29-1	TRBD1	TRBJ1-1	TGCAGCGTCGGGACAGGGGGGAACACTGAAGCTTTCTTT	CSVGTGGNTEAFF
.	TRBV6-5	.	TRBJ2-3	TGTGCCAGCAGCTTAGCGGTCCCCACAGATACGCAGTATTTT	CASSLAVPTDTQYF
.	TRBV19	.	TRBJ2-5	TGTGCCAGTAGTATAGTATCGGGGAAGAAGACCCAGTACTTC	CASSIVSGKKTQYF
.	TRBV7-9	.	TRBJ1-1	TGTTCCAGCAGCTCACTATACAGGACTGAAGCTTTCTTT	CSSSSLYRTEAFF
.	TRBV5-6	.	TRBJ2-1	TGTGCCTCCGGAAAGGGGCAGTTCTTCTACAATGAGCAGTTCTTC	CASGKGQFFYNEQFF
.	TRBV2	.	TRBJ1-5	TGTGCCAGCAGGATTAGACAGTCCCAGCCCCAGCATTTT	CASRIRQSQPQHF
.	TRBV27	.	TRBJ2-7	TGTGCCAGCATCTTTTGGAGTAGCGGAGGCTCCTACGAGCAGTACTTC	CASIFWSSGGSYEQYF
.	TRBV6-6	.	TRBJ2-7	TGTGCCAGCAGTTACTCGGGAGAAAGCTCCTACGAGCAGTACTTC	CASSYSGESSYEQYF
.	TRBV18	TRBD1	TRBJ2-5	TGTGCCAGCTCACCATCCAGGGGGCGGGAGACCCAGTACTTC	CASSPSRGRETQYF